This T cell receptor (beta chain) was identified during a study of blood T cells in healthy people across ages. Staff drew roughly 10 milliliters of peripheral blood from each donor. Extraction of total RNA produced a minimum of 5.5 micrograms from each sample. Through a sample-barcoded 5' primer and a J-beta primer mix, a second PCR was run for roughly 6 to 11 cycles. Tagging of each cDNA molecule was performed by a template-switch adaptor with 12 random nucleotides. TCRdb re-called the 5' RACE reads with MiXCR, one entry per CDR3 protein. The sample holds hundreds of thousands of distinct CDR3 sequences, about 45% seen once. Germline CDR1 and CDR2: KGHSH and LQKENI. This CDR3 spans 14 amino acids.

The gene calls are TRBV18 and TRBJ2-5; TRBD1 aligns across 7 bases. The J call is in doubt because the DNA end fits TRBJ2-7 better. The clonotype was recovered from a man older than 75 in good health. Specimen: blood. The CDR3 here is CASSPLQGTYEQYF. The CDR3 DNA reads TGTGCCAGCTCACCGTTACAGGGGACCTACGAGCAGTACTTC.